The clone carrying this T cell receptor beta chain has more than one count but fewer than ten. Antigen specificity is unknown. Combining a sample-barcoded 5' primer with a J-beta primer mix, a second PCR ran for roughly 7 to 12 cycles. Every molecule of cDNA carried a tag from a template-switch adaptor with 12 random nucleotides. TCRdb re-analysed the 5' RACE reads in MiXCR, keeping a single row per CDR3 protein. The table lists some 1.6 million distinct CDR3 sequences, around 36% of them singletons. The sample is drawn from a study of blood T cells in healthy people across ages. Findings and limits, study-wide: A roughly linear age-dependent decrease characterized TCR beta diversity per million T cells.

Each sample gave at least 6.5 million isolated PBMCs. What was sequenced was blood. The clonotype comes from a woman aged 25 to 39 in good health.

CDR3 bases: TGTGCCAGCAGTTCATGGACGGAACTCTCCTACGAGCAGTACTTC. Amino acids: CASSSWTELSYEQYF. The genes are TRBV25-1 and TRBJ2-7; D gene ambiguous. Trimming removed 5 bases from V and 0 bases from J, with 14 bases in between. Germline assignment: CDR1 MGHDK and CDR2 SYGVNS. The CDR3 extends over 15 amino acids.